The rows below give T cell receptor beta chains drawn from one sample of a study of T cell responses to AZD1222 COVID-19 vaccine. TCRdb's copy holds only in-frame clones and misses some; the assay was immunoSEQ multiplex PCR. The data hold approximately 110,000 clones, with around 92% observed a single time. The sample in question was peripheral blood, obtained 28 days after the second AZD1222 dose. The source is an adult who received the AZD1222 COVID-19 vaccine. Each CDR3 is given with its conserved first and last residue. A D gene is named only where the DNA matches it firmly.

V gene	D gene	J gene	CDR3 DNA	CDR3 protein
TRBV7-8	TRBD1	TRBJ1-1	TGTGCCAGCAGCTTTAGGACAGGGCAGAACACTGAAGCTTTCTTT	CASSFRTGQNTEAFF
TRBV2	TRBD1	TRBJ1-5	TGTGCCAGCAACGGACAGGAGGGACAGCCCCAGCATTTT	CASNGQEGQPQHF
TRBV27	TRBD1	TRBJ1-2	TGTGCCAGCAGTTTGACGAGGGGGCGCGGTAACTATGGCTACACCTTC	CASSLTRGRGNYGYTF
TRBV10-2	NA	TRBJ1-3	TGCGCCAGCGGGGACACTCGAGGTTCTGGAAACACCATATATTTT	CASGDTRGSGNTIYF
TRBV7-2	TRBD1	TRBJ1-2	TGTGCCAGCAGCTATTGGGGACAGGGGACCTATGGCTACACCTTC	CASSYWGQGTYGYTF
TRBV2	TRBD1	TRBJ2-7	TGTGCCAGCAGTGAAGCCTTGCATCAGGGATACGTGACAGGGAAGCGCGAGCAGTACTTC	CASSEALHQGYVTGKREQYF
TRBV29-1	NA	TRBJ2-4	TGCAGCGTTGAAGATTGGAGGCTAGCCAAAAACATTCAGTACTTC	CSVEDWRLAKNIQYF
TRBV5-4	TRBD2	TRBJ2-2	TGTGCCAGCAGCTTGGGCGGACTAGCGGCAAACACCGGGGAGCTGTTTTTT	CASSLGGLAANTGELFF
TRBV5-4	NA	TRBJ2-7	TGTGCCAGCAGCTTTGACGGATCTTCCTACGAGCAGTACTTC	CASSFDGSSYEQYF
TRBV28	NA	TRBJ1-6	TGTGCCAGCAGTTTTGCGGGTACACCCCTCCACTTT	CASSFAGTPLHF
TRBV27	NA	TRBJ2-1	TGTGCCAGCAGTTTGGAAGAGTGGGATGAGCAGTTCTTC	CASSLEEWDEQFF
TRBV10-1	NA	TRBJ1-6	TGCGCCAGCAGTGCAGATAGTCCGAGGTTGCGTTCACCCCTCCACTTT	CASSADSPRLRSPLHF
TRBV6-5	NA	TRBJ1-6	TGTGCCAGCAGTTCGACTGGCTCCTATAATTCACCCCTCCACTTT	CASSSTGSYNSPLHF
TRBV5-1	NA	TRBJ2-7	TGCGCCAGCAGCTTGGAAGTTCCGGACAGAAGCGGGCAGTACTTC	CASSLEVPDRSGQYF
TRBV10-3	NA	TRBJ2-7	TGTGCCATCAGTGAGGCGGGGGCTGAGCAGTACTTC	CAISEAGAEQYF
TRBV3-1/TRBV3-2	NA	TRBJ2-7	TGTGCCAGCAGCCAAGGGTCTAGTTCATCTTACGAGCAGTACTTC	CASSQGSSSSYEQYF
TRBV5-8	NA	TRBJ1-4	TGTGCCAGCAGCTTGGAATTGGCGACTAATGAAAAACTGTTTTTT	CASSLELATNEKLFF
TRBV5-1	NA	TRBJ2-6	TGCGCCAGCAGCTATGACGGGTCTGGGGCCAACGTCCTGACTTTC	CASSYDGSGANVLTF